Presented here are 10 T cell receptor beta chains from one specimen sequenced in a study of a mutant IDH1 vaccine in newly diagnosed glioma. Time point meaning: week 47, end of study. Topical imiquimod accompanied each vaccine dose, which consisted of 300 ug of mutant IDH1 20-mer peptide. Clones were read by immunoSEQ multiplex PCR, and TCRdb kept only the in-frame ones, dropping some. The table records approximately 30,000 clones, 75% to 95% of them present only once. These TCRs are of unknown antigen specificity. Sequenced material: PBMCs, taken from a glioma patient whose treatment included an IDH1 peptide vaccine. The receptors shown here come from a woman aged 40 to 50 with glioma.

This clone appeared once. This chain connects TRBV13 to TRBJ1-4; 7 bases map to TRBD1. Germline-derived CDR1 and CDR2 are PRHDT and FYEKMQ (reference sequence). The CDR3 contains 16 residues. V trimming: 5 bases; J trimming: 4 bases; junction bases outside the gene matches: 10. CDR3 region: CASSERQGGNNEKLFF. CDR3 nucleotide sequence: TGTGCCAGCAGCGAGCGACAGGGAGGAAATAATGAAAAACTGTTTTTT. The full variable domain, in which reference TRBV13 and TRBJ1-4 provide the parts outside the CDR3, is AAGVIQSPRHLIKEKRETATLKCYPIPRHDTVYWYQQGPGQDPQFLISFYEKMQSDKGSIPDRFSAQQFSDYHSELNMSSLELGDSALYFCASSERQGGNNEKLFFGSGTQLSVL.

The chain links TRBV6-1 to TRBJ2-3; unclear D gene. The CDR3 loop spans 12 amino acids. From germline, CDR1 is MNHNS and CDR2 SASEGT. V gave up 3 bases and J gave up 5 bases, with 6 bases separating them. In DNA form, the CDR3 reads TGTGCCAGCAGTGAGGTTGGAGATACGCAGTATTTT. Amino acid sequence: CASSEVGDTQYF.

This clone was seen a few times. This chain joins TRBV6-5 and TRBJ1-5; D not certain. Germline lookup yields CDR1 MNHEY and CDR2 SVGAGI. This CDR3 has 15 amino acids. V shed 0 bases and J shed 9 bases, with 15 bases lying between them. The CDR3 sequence is CASSYSRQKVWPQHF. CDR3 in DNA: TGTGCCAGCAGTTACTCGAGACAAAAAGTATGGCCCCAGCATTTT.

The chain combines TRBV19 with TRBJ1-2; 9 bases agree with TRBD1. This CDR3 has 17 amino acids. The V segment lost 3 bases and the J segment 4 bases; nucleotides outside the gene matches: 12. CDR1 LNHDA and CDR2 SQIVND come from the germline V gene (reference sequence). CDR3 sequence (DNA): TGTGCCAGTAGTATCGGGACAGGGACCACTACCGCCTATGGCTACACCTTC. Its translation: CASSIGTGTTTAYGYTF.

In this sample, this clone turned up once. The J gene is TRBJ1-2, the V gene TRBV13; D perhaps matches TRBD1 (5 bases). Germline CDR1 and CDR2: PRHDT and FYEKMQ (reference sequence). The CDR3 spans 14 residues. Trimming took off 6 bases at V and 4 bases at J, with 15 bases between the two ends. CDR3 in amino acids: CASRLGVRGYGYTF. The CDR3 nucleotides read TGTGCCAGCAGATTGGGGGTTAGGGGCTATGGCTACACCTTC.

V gene TRBV6-5 combines with J gene TRBJ1-2; maybe TRBD1 (6 bases). CDR3 length: 13 amino acids. V gave up 6 bases and J gave up 6 bases, with 14 bases separating them. Germline V CDR1 and CDR2: MNHEY, SVGAGI. The CDR3 reads CASRIDRLHGYTF. In nucleotides, the CDR3 is TGTGCCAGCAGAATCGACAGGTTACATGGCTACACCTTC.

The V and J genes are TRBV9 and TRBJ2-3; D not resolved. V shed 0 bases and J shed 1 base, with 6 bases lying between them. This CDR3 is built from 14 residues. Per the germline V gene, CDR1 is SGDLS and CDR2 is YYNGEE. The CDR3 spells CASSVVSGTDTQYF. In nucleotides, the CDR3 is TGTGCCAGCAGCGTAGTTAGTGGCACAGATACGCAGTATTTT.

The genes are TRBV30 and TRBJ1-1, with TRBD1 identical over 9 bases. V was clipped by 1 base and J by 3 bases; unmatched bases: 6. The germline CDR1 and CDR2 sequences are GTSNPN and SVGIG (reference sequence). There are 15 residues in the CDR3. DNA for the CDR3: TGTGCCTGGAGTGAAGGGACAGGGTACGACACTGAAGCTTTCTTT. This gives the protein CAWSEGTGYDTEAFF.

V is TRBV27 and J is TRBJ1-3, with D hard to call. This CDR3 has 13 amino acids. V lost 4 bases and J 3 bases, leaving 7 bases between the germline ends. The V gene's germline CDR1 is MNHEY and CDR2 SMNVEV (reference sequence). CDR3 amino acids: CASSSGNGNTIYF. The DNA of the CDR3 is TGTGCCAGCAGTTCCGGGAATGGAAACACCATATATTTT.

The rearrangement uses TRBV6-5 and TRBJ1-5; TRBD1 matches 10 bases. The trim removed 5 bases at V and 2 bases at J, leaving 3 bases unmatched. The CDR3 is made up of 15 amino acids. Germline CDR1 reads MNHEY; CDR2 reads SVGAGI. CDR3 nucleotide sequence: TGTGCCAGCAGTCGACAGGGGGCTGGCAATCAGCCCCAGCATTTT. Its translation is CASSRQGAGNQPQHF.